This T cell receptor (beta chain) comes out of a study of early T cells in non-severe SARS-CoV-2 infection. The germline V gene encodes CDR1 SGHDT and CDR2 YYEEEE. CDR3 size: 14 residues. Trimming took off 2 bases at V and 2 bases at J, with 9 bases between the two ends. TCRdb re-called the 5' RACE reads through MiXCR, storing one row per CDR3 protein. The sample has approximately 98,000 distinct CDR3 sequences; roughly an eighth are singletons. This clonotype showed up just a few times. The sequence came from an adult who was a healthcare worker with PCR-confirmed SARS-CoV-2 infection or an uninfected control (not recorded which). The material sequenced was whole blood. The chain combines TRBV5-6 with TRBJ2-3; no clear D gene. Here the CDR3 reads CASSLASDTDTQYF. The CDR3 DNA sequence: TGTGCCAGCAGCTTAGCCAGCGACACAGATACGCAGTATTTT.